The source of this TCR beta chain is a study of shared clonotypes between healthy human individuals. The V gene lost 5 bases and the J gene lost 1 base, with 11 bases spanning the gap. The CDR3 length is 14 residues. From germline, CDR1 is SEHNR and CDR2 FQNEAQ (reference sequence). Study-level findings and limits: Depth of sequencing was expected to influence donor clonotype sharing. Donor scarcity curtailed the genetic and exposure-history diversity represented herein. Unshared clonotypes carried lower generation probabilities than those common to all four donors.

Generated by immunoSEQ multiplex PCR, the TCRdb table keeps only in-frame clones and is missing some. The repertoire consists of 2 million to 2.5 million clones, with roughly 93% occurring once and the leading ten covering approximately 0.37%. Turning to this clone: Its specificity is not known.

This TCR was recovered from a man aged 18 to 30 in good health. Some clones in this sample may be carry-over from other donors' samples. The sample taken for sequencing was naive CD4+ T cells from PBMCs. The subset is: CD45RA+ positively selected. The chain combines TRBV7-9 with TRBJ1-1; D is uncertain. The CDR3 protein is CASSPGIRNTEAFF. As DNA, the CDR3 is TGTGCCAGCAGCCCCGGGATCAGGAACACTGAAGCTTTCTTT.